The T cell receptor (beta chain) described here comes from a study of somatic mutations in cytotoxic T cells in rheumatoid arthritis. On the study more broadly: Flow cytometry sorted some V beta antibody-stained T-cell populations to nearly 100% purity, V beta1+ cells among them being sequenced for TCRB.

A single count supports this clone. Its specificity is unknown. The healthy control blood donors were 55% female, with median age approximately 53 years (range about 21-75). Isolating CD4+ and CD8+ cells involved positive magnetic bead selection on an AutoMACS. Their purity was then checked by flow cytometry. General study results and limits: Healthy controls showed no age-related rise in CD8+ clonality, whereas rheumatoid arthritis patients did.

TCRdb's copy holds only in-frame clones and misses some; the assay was immunoSEQ multiplex PCR. The repertoire consists of more than 8,000 clones, with 60% to 80% occurring once and the leading ten covering over 20%. V was shortened by 2 bases and J by 4 bases, with 12 bases between the two germline ends. The CDR3 has 14 residues. The V gene's germline CDR1 is SGHNT and CDR2 YYREEE (reference sequence). The clonotype originates from a middle-aged man in good health. The J gene is TRBJ2-5, the V gene TRBV5-4, with D maybe TRBD2 (6 bases). The specimen was CD8+ T cells sorted from blood. The CDR3 DNA reads as TGTGCCAGCAGCTTTGTCCCCGGGGGAGAGACCCAGTACTTC. Translated, it gives CASSFVPGGETQYF.